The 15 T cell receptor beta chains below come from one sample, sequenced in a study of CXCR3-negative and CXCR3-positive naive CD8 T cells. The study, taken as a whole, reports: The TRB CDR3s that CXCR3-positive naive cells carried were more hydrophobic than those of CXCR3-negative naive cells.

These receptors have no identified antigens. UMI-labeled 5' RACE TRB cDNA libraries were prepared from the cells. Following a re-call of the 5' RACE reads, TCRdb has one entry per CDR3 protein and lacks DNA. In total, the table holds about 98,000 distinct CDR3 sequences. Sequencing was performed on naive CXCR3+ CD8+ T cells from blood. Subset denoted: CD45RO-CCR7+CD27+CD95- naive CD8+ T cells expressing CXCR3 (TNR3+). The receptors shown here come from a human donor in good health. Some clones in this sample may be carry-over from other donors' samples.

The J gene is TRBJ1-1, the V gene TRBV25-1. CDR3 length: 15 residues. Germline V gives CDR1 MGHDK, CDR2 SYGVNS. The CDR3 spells CASSEGNWANTEAFF. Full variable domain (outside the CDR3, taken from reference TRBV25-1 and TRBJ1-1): EADIYQTPRYLVIGTGKKITLECSQTMGHDKMYWYQQDPGMELHLIHYSYGVNSTEKGDLSSESTVSRIRTEHFPLTLESARPSHTSQYLCASSEGNWANTEAFFGQGTRLTVV.

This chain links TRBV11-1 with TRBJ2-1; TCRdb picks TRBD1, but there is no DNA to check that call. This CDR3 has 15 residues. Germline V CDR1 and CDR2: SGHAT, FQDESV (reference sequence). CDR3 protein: CASSWAGTAHNEQFF.

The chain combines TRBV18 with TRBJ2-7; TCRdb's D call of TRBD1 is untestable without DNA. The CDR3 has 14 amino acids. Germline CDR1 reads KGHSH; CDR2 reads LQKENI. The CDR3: CASSPGTPPEEQYF.

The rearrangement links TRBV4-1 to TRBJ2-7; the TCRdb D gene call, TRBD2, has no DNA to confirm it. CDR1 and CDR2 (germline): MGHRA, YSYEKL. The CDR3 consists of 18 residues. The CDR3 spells CASSQDSGLAGDYYEQYF.

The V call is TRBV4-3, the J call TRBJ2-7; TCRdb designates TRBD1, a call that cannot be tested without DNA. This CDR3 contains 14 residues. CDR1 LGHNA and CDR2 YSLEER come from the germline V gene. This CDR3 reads CASSQGTGFDEQYF.

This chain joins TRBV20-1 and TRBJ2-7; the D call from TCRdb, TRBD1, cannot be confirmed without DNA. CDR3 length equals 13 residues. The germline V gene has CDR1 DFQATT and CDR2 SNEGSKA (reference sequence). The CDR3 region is CSAGQGESYEQYF.

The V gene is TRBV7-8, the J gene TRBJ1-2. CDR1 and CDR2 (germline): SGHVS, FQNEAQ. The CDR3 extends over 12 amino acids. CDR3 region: CASRAQSWGYTF.

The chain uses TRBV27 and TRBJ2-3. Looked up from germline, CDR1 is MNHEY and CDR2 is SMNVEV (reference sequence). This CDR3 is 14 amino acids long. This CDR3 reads CASSLLLYSDTQYF.

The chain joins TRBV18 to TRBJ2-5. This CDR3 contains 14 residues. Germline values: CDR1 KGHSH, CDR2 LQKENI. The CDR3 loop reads CASSPTVGQETQYF.

The CDR3 sequence is CASSLGRGPEAFF. This chain uses TRBV5-6 with TRBJ1-1. The CDR3 covers 13 residues. Germline V gene sequence: CDR1 SGHDT, CDR2 YYEEEE.

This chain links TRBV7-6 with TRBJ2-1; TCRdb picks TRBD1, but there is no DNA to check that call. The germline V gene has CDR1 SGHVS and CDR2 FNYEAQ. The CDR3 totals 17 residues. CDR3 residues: CASSLGTGSAYYNEQFF.

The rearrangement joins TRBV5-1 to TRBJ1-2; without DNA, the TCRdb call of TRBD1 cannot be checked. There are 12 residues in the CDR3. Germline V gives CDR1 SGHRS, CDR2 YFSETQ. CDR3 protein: CASRDSGYGYTF. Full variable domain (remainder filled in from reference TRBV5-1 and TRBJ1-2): KAGVTQTPRYLIKTRGQQVTLSCSPISGHRSVSWYQQTPGQGLQFLFEYFSETQRNKGNFPGRFSGRQFSNSRSEMNVSTLELGDSALYLCASRDSGYGYTFGSGTRLTVV.

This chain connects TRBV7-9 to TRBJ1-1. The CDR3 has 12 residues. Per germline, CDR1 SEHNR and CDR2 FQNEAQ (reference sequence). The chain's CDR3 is CASSFGDTEAFF.

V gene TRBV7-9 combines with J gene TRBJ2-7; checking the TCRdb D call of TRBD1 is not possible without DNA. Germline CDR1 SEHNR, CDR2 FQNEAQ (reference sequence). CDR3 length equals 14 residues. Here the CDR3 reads CASSSTPDSNEQYF.

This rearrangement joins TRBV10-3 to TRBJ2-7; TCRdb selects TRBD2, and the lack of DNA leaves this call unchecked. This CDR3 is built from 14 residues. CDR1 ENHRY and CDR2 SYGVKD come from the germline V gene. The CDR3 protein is CATLTSGSSYEQYF.